What follows are 21 T cell receptor beta chains derived from one specimen sequenced in a study of blood T cell repertoires in COVID-19. Repertoires were generated with immunoSEQ multiplex PCR, while TCRdb's copy carries only in-frame clones and drops some. The sample records about 180,000 clones, about 81% being singletons. The sequenced material came from peripheral blood. These receptors came from a woman aged 80 or older with COVID-19, enrolled during active disease.

The chain uses TRBV28 and TRBJ1-2; 7 bases match TRBD1. CDR1 and CDR2 from the germline V gene are MDHEN and SYDVKM. This CDR3 comprises 15 residues. V lost 1 base and J lost 5; bases outside the gene matches: 7. Written as DNA, the CDR3 is TGTGCCAGCAGTTTATCGACAGGGAGAGATTATGGCTACACCTTC. This gives the protein CASSLSTGRDYGYTF.

This chain joins TRBV5-4 and TRBJ1-4, with D perhaps TRBD1 (6 bases). Trimming shortened V by 3 bases and J by 7 bases, and 16 bases separated the two germline ends. This CDR3 is built from 15 residues. CDR1 is SGHNT and CDR2 is YYREEE in the germline V gene (reference sequence). The CDR3 protein is CASSYRTEGGEKLFF. The CDR3 DNA reads as TGTGCCAGCAGCTACCGGACAGAAGGGGGTGAAAAACTGTTTTTT.

This sequence joins TRBV25-1 and TRBJ2-5, with 13 bases that match TRBD2. V lost 4 bases and J lost 9; bases outside the gene matches: 11. This CDR3 is built from 16 residues. Germline CDR1 MGHDK, CDR2 SYGVNS. DNA for the CDR3: TGTGCCAGCAGTGCCCCCGGGACTAGCGGGGTTGTGGCCCAGTACTTC. Encoded protein: CASSAPGTSGVVAQYF.

In its sample, this clone was seen once. This chain connects TRBV19 to TRBJ1-1, with TRBD1 as a possible D gene (6 bases). V lost 5 bases and J lost 2, with 9 bases in between. The length of the CDR3 is 13 residues. Germline V gene data show CDR1 as LNHDA and CDR2 as SQIVND (reference sequence). The CDR3 spells CASSWTENTEAFF. The CDR3 DNA sequence: TGTGCCAGTAGTTGGACAGAAAACACTGAAGCTTTCTTT.

The rearrangement joins TRBV10-3 to TRBJ1-5, with D unresolved. The CDR3 runs 13 residues. The V gene's germline CDR1 is ENHRY and CDR2 SYGVKD. V dropped 5 bases and J dropped 1 base, with 6 bases sitting between them. This chain's CDR3 is CAISRGSNQPQHF. CDR3 bases: TGTGCCATCAGTCGAGGGAGCAATCAGCCCCAGCATTTT.

The chain employs TRBV10-3 and TRBJ2-2, with TRBD2 matching 11 bases. The germline CDR1 and CDR2 sequences are ENHRY and SYGVKD. With 6 bases clipped from V and 3 bases from J, the junction kept 3 bases outside the gene matches. The CDR3 is 15 residues long. The CDR3 DNA follows: TGTGCCATCAGCGGACTAGCGGGCGACACCGGGGAGCTGTTTTTT. This gives the protein CAISGLAGDTGELFF.

On this clone: Other DNA sequences of this sample code for an identical CDR3. The V and J genes are TRBV6-6 and TRBJ2-7, with 12 bases matching TRBD2. CDR3 length equals 16 residues. Germline CDR1 is MNHNY and CDR2 is SVGAGI (reference sequence). With V trimmed by 0 bases and J by 0 bases, 0 bases remained unmatched. CDR3 in amino acids: CASSYSTSGSSYEQYF. The CDR3 DNA sequence: TGTGCCAGCAGTTACTCGACTAGCGGGAGCTCCTACGAGCAGTACTTC.

The chain combines TRBV3-1 (or the pseudogene TRBV3-2) with TRBJ1-1; unclear D gene. The CDR3 has 14 residues. V was clipped by 4 bases and J by 8 bases, with 17 bases between them. CDR1 is LGHDT, CDR2 YNNKEL, per germline (reference sequence). The CDR3 loop is CASSPSRGVAEAFF. The CDR3 DNA is TGTGCCAGCAGCCCCTCCCGGGGAGTCGCCGAAGCTTTCTTT.

CDR3 residues: CASSRRQGNYEQYF. As DNA, the CDR3 is TGTGCCAGCAGCCGTAGACAGGGGAACTACGAGCAGTACTTC. The chain joins TRBV11-3 to TRBJ2-7, with 8 bases lining up with TRBD1. CDR3 length: 14 residues. Germline V gene data show CDR1 as SGHNT and CDR2 as YENEEA. Trimming cost V 5 bases and J 3 bases; bases outside gene matches: 6.

This chain links TRBV7-9 with TRBJ2-1, with no clear D. This CDR3 has 14 amino acids. Germline CDR1 SEHNR, CDR2 FQNEAQ (reference sequence). V lost 2 bases to trimming and J lost 8 bases, with 13 bases between them. CDR3 in amino acids: CASSLSASFDEQFF. The DNA of the CDR3 is TGTGCCAGCAGCTTATCAGCTAGTTTCGATGAGCAGTTCTTC.

The genes are TRBV6-6 and TRBJ2-1; a possible D gene is TRBD2 (6 bases). CDR3 length equals 16 residues. V was cut by 2 bases and J by 8 bases, with 19 bases left in between. The germline gives CDR1 MNHNY, CDR2 SVGAGI (reference sequence). CDR3 protein: CASSYPIREPKDEQFF. CDR3 DNA sequence: TGTGCCAGCAGTTACCCGATCCGGGAGCCGAAAGATGAGCAGTTCTTC.

The V gene is TRBV7-6, the J gene TRBJ2-1; D may be TRBD2 (6 bases). Germline CDR1 and CDR2: SGHVS and FNYEAQ. There are 17 residues in the CDR3. Trimming pared 0 bases from V and 0 bases from J, leaving 12 bases between. The CDR3 here is CASSLAGGKSSYNEQFF. For the CDR3, the DNA is TGTGCCAGCAGCTTAGCGGGAGGAAAGAGCTCCTACAATGAGCAGTTCTTC.

The genes are TRBV29-1 and TRBJ1-4; D may be TRBD1 (6 bases). Per the germline V gene, CDR1 is SQVTM and CDR2 is ANQGSEA. Trimming cost V 0 bases and J 4 bases, with 6 bases left between them. The CDR3 sequence is 13 residues long. The CDR3 protein is CSVEEDSNEKLFF. In DNA form, the CDR3 reads TGCAGCGTTGAAGAGGACAGTAATGAAAAACTGTTTTTT.

V and J are TRBV7-9 and TRBJ1-1, with TRBD1 matching over 7 bases. This CDR3 has 13 amino acids. V dropped 4 bases and J dropped 11; count of bases not matched to a gene: 10. Germline CDR1 SEHNR, CDR2 FQNEAQ (reference sequence). The CDR3 region is CASSSSTGAAAFF. The CDR3 bases are TGTGCCAGCAGCTCATCCACAGGGGCGGCGGCTTTCTTT.

This clone has only a few counts. The chain couples TRBV7-6 to TRBJ2-7, with 10 bases fitting TRBD1. CDR3 length: 14 residues. Germline CDR1 is SGHVS and CDR2 is FNYEAQ. V lost 3 bases and J lost 7; bases outside the gene matches: 6. The CDR3 bases are TGTGCCAGCAGCTTTGAGGACAGGGGGTATGAGCAGTACTTC. Residues: CASSFEDRGYEQYF.

The V gene is TRBV6-5, the J gene TRBJ1-6, with D possibly TRBD1 on 6 matching bases. The CDR3 runs 15 residues. Looked up from germline, CDR1 is MNHEY and CDR2 is SVGAGI. V was pared by 2 bases and J by 5 bases, with 10 bases between. The CDR3 DNA sequence: TGTGCCAGCAGTTACGGAGGACAGCATAATTCACCCCTCCACTTT. As protein: CASSYGGQHNSPLHF.

The chain recombines TRBV28 with TRBJ2-3; TRBD1 matches at 8 bases. V dropped 2 bases and J dropped 2; count of bases not matched to a gene: 6. Germline lookup yields CDR1 MDHEN and CDR2 SYDVKM. This CDR3 contains 16 residues. CDR3 region: CASSLGRGPITDTQYF. CDR3 nucleotide sequence: TGTGCCAGCAGTTTAGGCAGGGGGCCCATCACAGATACGCAGTATTTT.

V usage is TRBV19 and J usage is TRBJ2-7; TRBD1 matches 9 bases. Germline values: CDR1 LNHDA, CDR2 SQIVND (reference sequence). V shed 3 bases, J shed 5 bases, and the junction held 8 bases outside the gene matches. There are 15 residues in the CDR3. The CDR3 loop reads CASSMGGTGRNEQYF. CDR3 nucleotide sequence: TGTGCCAGTAGTATGGGCGGGACAGGGAGGAACGAGCAGTACTTC.

CDR3 sequence: CASSSINEQFF. In DNA form, the CDR3 reads TGTGCCAGCAGCTCCATTAATGAGCAGTTCTTC. The chain couples TRBV5-4 to TRBJ2-1; D not resolved. CDR3 size: 11 residues. V lost 3 bases and J 7 bases, leaving 5 bases between the germline ends. Germline lookup yields CDR1 SGHNT and CDR2 YYREEE (reference sequence).

The V gene is TRBV24-1, the J gene TRBJ2-5; 9 nucleotides match TRBD1. The CDR3 sequence is 16 residues long. Germline CDR1 is KGHDR and CDR2 is SFDVKD. Trimming removed 3 bases from V and 5 bases from J; junction bases left unmatched: 9. The CDR3 reads CATSDPGQGSWETQYF. CDR3 nucleotide sequence: TGTGCCACCAGTGATCCGGGACAGGGCAGTTGGGAGACCCAGTACTTC.

A few counts support this clone. The chain joins TRBV6-4 to TRBJ2-1, with D tentatively TRBD2 (6 bases). The length of the CDR3 is 10 residues. Germline CDR1 reads MRHNA; CDR2 reads SNTAGT. V was pared by 6 bases and J by 12 bases, with 9 bases between. This CDR3 is CASSWRGQFF. For the CDR3, the DNA is TGTGCCAGCAGCTGGAGGGGGCAGTTCTTC.